This TCR beta chain is drawn from a study of cytomegalovirus exposure and HLA in healthy donors. Study results and caveats: The study designated fewer than 200 TCR beta chains cytomegalovirus-associated.

This clone was seen more than once but under ten times. Its antigen is not known. The CDR3 spans 13 residues. Trimming left V 0 bases short and J 4 bases short, with 6 bases between. Primers for the PCR totalled 60 Vbeta and 13 Jbeta. Under the authors' procedure: In a later analysis, of 80 million or so unique beta chains, about 10 million appeared in at least two donors. Sequenced by immunoSEQ multiplex PCR; TCRdb stores in-frame clones only, minus some. V and J calls and clone size come straight from that table; D and trimming were deduced from the DNA. The sample contains 95,000 to 130,000 clones, around two thirds of which appear only once.

The chain links TRBV23-1 to TRBJ1-2, with TRBD1 as a possible D gene (6 bases). TRBV23-1 is an ORF, and what it does is uncertain. The clonotype comes from a woman aged 40 to 50 in good health and CMV-seropositive. The specimen sequenced was PBMCs. CDR3 sequence (DNA): TGCGCCAGCAGTCAATCCAGGGGCTATGGCTACACCTTC. This gives the protein CASSQSRGYGYTF.